Each of the 22 T cell receptor beta chains below was sequenced from the same sample in a study of cytotoxic CD8 clonotypes in ibrutinib-treated CLL. The repertoire was sequenced with immunoSEQ multiplex PCR; TCRdb's copy has only in-frame clones and lacks some. The sample has about 14,000 clones; 50% to 75% are singletons. The sample here was PBMCs, taken before ibrutinib treatment. These receptors were taken from a human donor with chronic lymphocytic leukemia.

This chain joins TRBV7-6 and TRBJ2-5, with 9 bases that match TRBD2. Germline V CDR1 and CDR2: SGHVS, FNYEAQ. V lost 4 bases and J lost 6; bases outside the gene matches: 12. CDR3 size: 16 residues. The CDR3 protein is CASSSTEAGGPKTQYF. The CDR3 region has the DNA TGTGCCAGCAGCTCCACCGAGGCGGGGGGGCCAAAGACCCAGTACTTC.

This clone was found once. V usage is TRBV11-3 and J usage is TRBJ2-7; D not certain. This CDR3 region has 14 residues. Germline CDR1 reads SGHNT; CDR2 reads YENEEA. Trimming shortened V by 3 bases and J by 3 bases, and 12 bases separated the two germline ends. The CDR3 reads CASSFGQKVYEQYF. The CDR3 bases are TGTGCCAGCAGCTTCGGGCAGAAAGTCTACGAGCAGTACTTC.

CDR3 residues: CASSELQGSNQPQHF. The CDR3 DNA is TGTGCCAGCAGTGAACTTCAGGGAAGCAATCAGCCCCAGCATTTT. The chain carries TRBV2 and TRBJ1-5, with D perhaps TRBD1 (5 bases). The CDR3 is made up of 15 amino acids. CDR1 is SNHLY and CDR2 is FYNNEI in the germline V gene. Trimming removed 2 bases at V and 1 base at J, with 9 bases between. The whole variable domain, remainder taken from reference TRBV2 and TRBJ1-5, is EPEVTQTPSHQVTQMGQEVILRCVPISNHLYFYWYRQILGQKVEFLVSFYNNEISEKSEIFDDQFSVERPDGSNFTLKIRSTKLEDSAMYFCASSELQGSNQPQHFGDGTRLSIL.

The rearrangement joins TRBV11-2 to TRBJ1-2, with D perhaps TRBD1 (6 bases). The CDR3 has 14 amino acids. V lost 5 bases to trimming and J lost 2 bases, with 12 bases between them. CDR1 and CDR2 from the germline V gene are SGHAT and FQNNGV. The CDR3 bases are TGTGCCAGCAGCATTCGACAGGCGAACTATGGCTACACCTTC. Protein sequence: CASSIRQANYGYTF.

This clone appeared once. The CDR3 is CASSLHSYGYTF. The CDR3 coding sequence is TGTGCCAGCAGCCTTCACTCATATGGCTACACCTTC. V is TRBV11-2 and J is TRBJ1-2, with no clear D. The V gene lost 5 bases and the J gene lost 5 bases, with 9 bases spanning the gap. This CDR3 spans 12 amino acids. Germline values: CDR1 SGHAT, CDR2 FQNNGV. The full variable domain, in which reference TRBV11-2 and TRBJ1-2 provide the parts outside the CDR3, is EAGVAQSPRYKIIEKRQSVAFWCNPISGHATLYWYQQILGQGPKLLIQFQNNGVVDDSQLPKDRFSAERLKGVDSTLKIQPAKLEDSAVYLCASSLHSYGYTFGSGTRLTVV.

The V gene is TRBV5-5, the J gene TRBJ2-7; 8 bases align to TRBD1. The CDR3 consists of 14 residues. CDR1 is SGHKS and CDR2 is YYEKEE in the germline V gene (reference sequence). Trimming removed 5 bases from V and 6 bases from J; junction bases left unmatched: 10. CDR3: CASSVGAGGGEQYF. CDR3 bases: TGTGCCAGCAGTGTGGGGGCAGGGGGCGGCGAGCAGTACTTC.

This clone is categorized as medium-sized. The genes are TRBV2 and TRBJ2-7; D unclear. Trimming removed 7 bases at V and 2 bases at J, with 9 bases between. The CDR3 has 12 amino acids. The germline CDR1 and CDR2 sequences are SNHLY and FYNNEI. CDR3 region: CASTGGAYEQYF. DNA for the CDR3: TGTGCCAGCACGGGCGGAGCCTACGAGCAGTACTTC.

This clone showed up just a few times. V and J are TRBV27 and TRBJ2-2; D not certain. CDR1 is MNHEY, CDR2 SMNVEV, per germline (reference sequence). Trimming took off 6 bases at V and 0 bases at J, with 14 bases between the two ends. The CDR3 contains 16 residues. The CDR3 loop reads CASSLSRQTNTGELFF. The CDR3 DNA reads TGTGCCAGCAGCCTGTCGCGGCAGACGAACACCGGGGAGCTGTTTTTT.

By frequency in the sample, this clone is medium-sized (0.01 to 0.1%). V gene TRBV11-2 combines with J gene TRBJ1-6; maybe TRBD1 (5 bases). CDR1 is SGHAT, CDR2 FQNNGV, per germline. The CDR3 contains 14 residues. V was cut by 2 bases and J by 6 bases, with 8 bases left in between. This CDR3 is CASSLQGANSPLHF. The CDR3 DNA reads as TGTGCCAGCAGCTTACAGGGAGCTAATTCACCCCTCCACTTT. The full variable domain, rest sourced from reference TRBV11-2 and TRBJ1-6, is EAGVAQSPRYKIIEKRQSVAFWCNPISGHATLYWYQQILGQGPKLLIQFQNNGVVDDSQLPKDRFSAERLKGVDSTLKIQPAKLEDSAVYLCASSLQGANSPLHFGNGTRLTVT.

The V gene is TRBV4-1, the J gene TRBJ2-1; D ambiguous. Germline-derived CDR1 and CDR2 are MGHRA and YSYEKL. The V end lost 0 bases, the J end lost 3 bases, and 12 bases lay between the germline ends. The CDR3 spans 16 residues. The DNA of the CDR3 is TGCGCCAGCAGCCAAGATTCTGGCAGAAACTACAATGAGCAGTTCTTC. Its protein is CASSQDSGRNYNEQFF.

This sequence joins TRBV19 and TRBJ2-7; 9 nucleotides agree with TRBD1. Germline lookup yields CDR1 LNHDA and CDR2 SQIVND (reference sequence). With 1 base clipped from V and 6 bases from J, the junction kept 7 bases outside the gene matches. This CDR3 has 15 residues. CDR3 amino acids: CASSIARTGESEQYF. The CDR3 coding sequence is TGTGCCAGTAGTATAGCAAGGACAGGGGAGAGCGAGCAGTACTTC.

J is TRBJ2-2 and V is TRBV7-9; no firm D call. The length of the CDR3 is 10 residues. Germline V gives CDR1 SEHNR, CDR2 FQNEAQ (reference sequence). V shed 0 bases and J shed 10 bases, with 0 bases lying between them. As DNA, the CDR3 is TGTGCCAGCAGCTTAGCGGAGCTGTTTTTT. This codes for CASSLAELFF.

The chain joins TRBV7-9 to TRBJ2-7, with 7 bases aligning to TRBD1. Germline CDR1 SEHNR, CDR2 FQNEAQ (reference sequence). V was pared by 0 bases and J by 5 bases, with 7 bases of the junction left unmatched. The CDR3 spans 15 residues. The CDR3 loop is CASSLARGLIHEQYF. For the CDR3, the DNA is TGTGCCAGCAGCTTAGCAAGGGGGCTCATCCACGAGCAGTACTTC.

V gene TRBV5-4 combines with J gene TRBJ1-6, with D perhaps TRBD1 (6 bases). V shed 0 bases and J shed 7 bases, with 11 bases lying between them. This CDR3 region has 15 residues. The V gene's germline CDR1 is SGHNT and CDR2 YYREEE (reference sequence). The CDR3 loop is CASSLGQGLNSPLHF. The CDR3 coding sequence is TGTGCCAGCAGCTTGGGGCAGGGGCTGAATTCACCCCTCCACTTT.

This chain uses TRBV29-1 with TRBJ2-2, with 10 bases identical to TRBD1. Germline CDR1 and CDR2: SQVTM and ANQGSEA. This CDR3 has 13 residues. V gave up 6 bases and J gave up 7 bases; unmatched junction bases: 5. CDR3 amino acids: CSVRQGAGGELFF. The CDR3, as DNA: TGCAGCGTGCGACAGGGGGCCGGCGGGGAGCTGTTTTTT.

A few counts support this clone. The chain combines TRBV7-9 with TRBJ1-2; perhaps TRBD1 as D (6 bases). Trimming took off 5 bases at V and 0 bases at J, with 16 bases between the two ends. From germline, CDR1 is SEHNR and CDR2 FQNEAQ (reference sequence). This CDR3 comprises 16 residues. Here the CDR3 DNA reads TGTGCCAGCAGCCGTCCGGGGAGGACAGCTAACTATGGCTACACCTTC. Protein: CASSRPGRTANYGYTF.

The chain employs TRBV5-1 and TRBJ1-2; 7 nucleotides line up with TRBD1. The germline gives CDR1 SGHRS, CDR2 YFSETQ. Trimming cost V 4 bases and J 6 bases; bases outside gene matches: 6. The CDR3 is 13 residues long. In DNA, the CDR3 is TGCGCCAGCAGCGTCGGGACAGCAAATGGCTACACCTTC. Translating gives CASSVGTANGYTF.

The rearrangement joins TRBV27 to TRBJ2-7; D remains ambiguous. This CDR3 comprises 14 residues. The V gene lost 6 bases and the J gene lost 0 bases, with 12 bases spanning the gap. Germline assignment: CDR1 MNHEY and CDR2 SMNVEV (reference sequence). DNA of the CDR3: TGTGCCAGCAGCCGTCGGCAGGACTCCTACGAGCAGTACTTC. Its protein product is CASSRRQDSYEQYF.

This clone appeared a few times. CDR3 coding DNA: TGTGCCAGCAGCCCAGAGGGGGTTACTGAAGCTTTCTTT. Translated: CASSPEGVTEAFF. The gene calls are TRBV7-7 and TRBJ1-1, with D possibly TRBD1 on 6 matching bases. Germline V gene sequence: CDR1 SSHAT, CDR2 FNYEAQ (reference sequence). The CDR3 runs to 13 residues. V was clipped by 5 bases and J by 5 bases, with 12 bases between them.

The chain is built from TRBV5-1 and TRBJ1-2, with D possibly TRBD1 on 5 matching bases. Looked up from germline, CDR1 is SGHRS and CDR2 is YFSETQ. This CDR3 comprises 14 residues. Trimming shortened V by 0 bases and J by 0 bases, and 6 bases separated the two germline ends. CDR3 coding DNA: TGCGCCAGCAGCTTGGAGACAGCTAACTATGGCTACACCTTC. Translating gives CASSLETANYGYTF.

The chain couples TRBV9 to TRBJ2-5; 8 bases map to TRBD2. This CDR3 region has 14 residues. The V gene end was trimmed by 4 bases and the J gene end by 5 bases; junction bases not matched to a gene: 7. Germline V gene data show CDR1 as SGDLS and CDR2 as YYNGEE. CDR3 sequence reads: CASSPGGAGETQYF. In nucleotides, the CDR3 is TGTGCCAGCAGCCCCGGGGGGGCGGGGGAGACCCAGTACTTC.

The rearrangement uses TRBV27 and TRBJ2-3, with 14 nucleotides matching TRBD2. The CDR3 runs to 16 residues. The germline V gene encodes CDR1 MNHEY and CDR2 SMNVEV (reference sequence). The junction had 4 bases not matched to a gene; V was cut back by 3 bases and J by 5 bases. For the CDR3, the DNA is TGTGCCAGCAGTTTGACTAGCGGGGGGGCGGTAGATACGCAGTATTTT. This encodes CASSLTSGGAVDTQYF.